This T cell receptor beta chain came from a study of T cells in localized non-small cell lung cancer. Study conclusions and caveats: A raised T cell density in blood coincided with lengthier overall survival. Heterogeneity is still possible, as just one tumor region was sequenced.

The protocol was immunoSEQ multiplex PCR, while the TCRdb copy is restricted to in-frame clones and leaves out a portion. The sample holds 2,500 to 3,000 clones, about 20% seen once. V dropped 10 bases and J dropped 0 bases, with 15 bases sitting between them. CDR1 is MNHGY and CDR2 is SAAAGT in the germline V gene. The CDR3 is 14 amino acids. This clone is classed as medium-sized. What it recognizes is unknown. The clonotype originates from a male donor aged 60 or over with stage III squamous cell lung carcinoma. The chain links TRBV6-8 to TRBJ1-1, with D possibly being TRBD1 (5 bases). The sequencing here drew on lung tumor tissue, taken before any cancer treatment. CDR3 nucleotide sequence: TGTGCCATCAGCAGGGACGGATTGAACACTGAAGCTTTCTTT. Amino acid sequence: CAISRDGLNTEAFF.